This entry lists 6 T cell receptor beta chains sequenced from one sample in a study of blood T cell repertoires in COVID-19 (dated by TCRdb to about 2020). Library creation used the immunoSEQ multiplex PCR assay. The source is immuneACCESS, and TCRdb retained only in-frame sequences with V and J called. Part of the clones is not carried over; for the studies checked, unresolved V genes explain less than half of this, and the remainder is unexplained. This sample is represented by about 190,000 clones; 70% to 85% of them were singletons. The ten largest clonotypes hold roughly 3.2% of the sample. Sequencing was carried out using PBMCs or T cells enriched from blood (not recorded which). Receptors originate from a woman younger than 45 who had recovered from COVID-19.

CDR3 nucleotide sequence: TGTGCCAGTAGTATAGGTAACAGGATCTACAATAATGAGCAGTTCTTC. Encoded protein: CASSIGNRIYNNEQFF. V gene TRBV19 combines with J gene TRBJ2-1, with D maybe TRBD1 (5 bases). The CDR3 is made up of 16 amino acids. Per germline, CDR1 LNHDA and CDR2 SQIVND (reference sequence). V lost 1 base, J lost 7 bases, and 17 bases lay in between. The full variable domain, in which reference TRBV19 and TRBJ2-1 provide the parts outside the CDR3, is DGGITQSPKYLFRKEGQNVTLSCEQNLNHDAMYWYRQDPGQGLRLIYYSQIVNDFQKGDIAEGYSVSREKKESFPLTVTSAQKNPTAFYLCASSIGNRIYNNEQFFGPGTRLTVL.

This chain uses TRBV13 with TRBJ2-2, with a tentative D call TRBD2 (5 bases). CDR3 size: 16 residues. Germline CDR1 reads PRHDT; CDR2 reads FYEKMQ (reference sequence). V shed 5 bases and J shed 2 bases, with 15 bases lying between them. CDR3 region: CASSRARDPNTGELFF. The CDR3 region has the DNA TGTGCCAGCAGCCGGGCCCGGGATCCCAACACCGGGGAGCTGTTTTTT.

J is TRBJ1-1 and V is TRBV28; D remains ambiguous. The CDR3 totals 14 residues. Germline lookup yields CDR1 MDHEN and CDR2 SYDVKM. V gave up 6 bases and J gave up 0 bases, with 11 bases separating them. The CDR3 here is CASSRQSMNTEAFF. CDR3 DNA: TGTGCCAGCAGCCGACAATCCATGAACACTGAAGCTTTCTTT.

This clone was seen just once. The chain combines TRBV25-1 with TRBJ1-6, with D maybe TRBD1 (6 bases). The V end was cut by 4 bases, the J end by 8 bases, with 12 bases between. Per germline, CDR1 MGHDK and CDR2 SYGVNS. The CDR3 totals 14 residues. DNA of the CDR3: TGTGCCAGCAGTGTAACAGGGATCTATTCACCCCTCCACTTT. Amino acids: CASSVTGIYSPLHF.

The rearrangement links TRBV6-5 to TRBJ1-5; unclear D gene. The CDR3 contains 14 residues. V lost 6 bases to trimming and J lost 6 bases, with 15 bases between them. The germline gives CDR1 MNHEY, CDR2 SVGAGI. Here the CDR3 reads CASRRTTEGQPQHF. CDR3 bases: TGTGCCAGCAGGAGGACTACGGAGGGTCAGCCCCAGCATTTT.

This chain uses TRBV6-5 with TRBJ2-5, with 10 bases aligning to TRBD2. V lost 7 bases, J lost 6 bases, and 11 bases stayed unmatched. Germline V gives CDR1 MNHEY, CDR2 SVGAGI. This CDR3 contains 15 residues. CDR3 sequence: CASNLELAGFKTQYF. DNA of the CDR3: TGTGCCAGCAATCTTGAACTAGCGGGATTTAAGACCCAGTACTTC.